These 21 T cell receptor beta chains share one sample of origin, sequenced in a study of cytomegalovirus exposure and HLA in healthy donors. The PCR employed 60 Vbeta primers together with 13 Jbeta primers. Sequenced by immunoSEQ multiplex PCR; TCRdb stores in-frame clones only, minus some. In the table there are under 200,000 clones, more than 80% of which are singletons. The sequencing input was PBMCs. The receptors derive from a woman aged 18-29 years in good health and CMV-seronegative.

The chain recombines TRBV28 with TRBJ2-1; 7 positions agree with TRBD1. J lost 0 bases, V lost 6 bases, and 5 bases had no gene match. Germline V gives CDR1 MDHEN, CDR2 SYDVKM. The CDR3 is 15 amino acids. For the CDR3, the DNA is TGTGCCAGCAGCCCCGGGACAGACTCCTACAATGAGCAGTTCTTC. Translation gives CASSPGTDSYNEQFF.

This clone was seen a handful of times. This chain joins TRBV7-3 and TRBJ2-5, with D unresolved. CDR1 SGHTA and CDR2 FQGTGA come from the germline V gene. Trimming took off 2 bases at V and 3 bases at J, with 7 bases between the two ends. The CDR3 has 13 residues. The CDR3 bases are TGTGCCAGCAGCTTAGTAGCAGAAGAGACCCAGTACTTC. It yields the protein CASSLVAEETQYF.

This clone was seen a handful of times. This sequence joins TRBV10-3 and TRBJ1-6; no definite D call. V lost 5 bases, J lost 10 bases, and 18 bases lay in between. CDR3 length: 15 residues. CDR1 and CDR2 from the germline V gene are ENHRY and SYGVKD. CDR3 coding DNA: TGTGCCATCAGTCCAGAAAAAGGCCCAGGATCACCCCTCCACTTT. The encoded protein is CAISPEKGPGSPLHF.

CDR3 residues: CASVTGQGTYEQYF. CDR3 DNA: TGTGCCAGCGTAACGGGACAGGGGACCTACGAGCAGTACTTC. The rearrangement links TRBV2 to TRBJ2-7; 10 nucleotides line up with TRBD1. CDR3 length: 14 residues. CDR1 is SNHLY and CDR2 is FYNNEI in the germline V gene. The J segment lost 2 bases and the V segment lost 8 bases, leaving 6 bases of the junction unmatched.

The CDR3 reads CASSQIRQKDEKLFF. The CDR3 DNA reads as TGCGCCAGCAGCCAGATACGACAGAAGGATGAAAAACTGTTTTTT. This chain uses TRBV4-1 with TRBJ1-4, with a weak D call TRBD1 (5 bases). The CDR3 length is 15 residues. Germline CDR1 reads MGHRA; CDR2 reads YSYEKL. V lost 3 bases, J lost 6 bases, and 14 bases lay in between.

Concerning this clone: The germline gene is not matched at one end of the junction; a read error may be the cause. The chain links TRBV5-6 to TRBJ2-2; 7 bases align to TRBD1. The CDR3 totals 15 residues. CDR1 is SGHDT and CDR2 is YYEEEE in the germline V gene. CDR3 region: CASSRGQLNSGELFF. The DNA for the CDR3 is TGTGCCAGCAGCCGGGGACAGCTGAACTCCGGGGAGCTGTTTTTT.

The chain couples TRBV27 to TRBJ2-5; D uncertain. The DNA matches TRBJ2-7 better at its end, which makes the J call doubtful. Germline V gene lookup returns CDR1 MNHEY and CDR2 SMNVEV (reference sequence). The CDR3 totals 12 residues. The DNA for the CDR3 is TGTGCCAGCAGTTTATCTATCTACGAGCAGTACTTC. Translating it yields CASSLSIYEQYF.

V gene TRBV19 combines with J gene TRBJ1-2, with D possibly being TRBD1 (5 bases). CDR1 LNHDA and CDR2 SQIVND come from the germline V gene (reference sequence). This CDR3 spans 14 amino acids. Between the trimmed V and J ends, which lost 5 bases and 2 bases, there was a span of 12 bases. The CDR3 region has the DNA TGTGCCAGTAGTCAAACGTGGGGCAACTATGGCTACACCTTC. Translation: CASSQTWGNYGYTF.

The CDR3 loop reads CAAQEYDHDTIYF. As DNA, the CDR3 is TGTGCCGCCCAGGAATACGATCATGACACCATATATTTT. This chain connects TRBV5-4 to TRBJ1-3, with unresolved D. Per the germline V gene, CDR1 is SGHNT and CDR2 is YYREEE (reference sequence). V was clipped by 10 bases and J by 8 bases, with 19 bases between them. The CDR3 covers 13 residues.

In DNA form, the CDR3 reads TGCGCCAGCAGCCACGGCTATGGACAGGGCCCCTCTGGAAACACCATATATTTT. It yields the protein CASSHGYGQGPSGNTIYF. J is TRBJ1-3 and V is TRBV4-1; 8 bases agree with TRBD1. The CDR3 is made up of 18 amino acids. Germline CDR1 and CDR2: MGHRA and YSYEKL. After removal of 3 bases from V and 0 bases from J, the junction contained 10 bases not matched to a gene.

The DNA of the CDR3 is TGTGCCAGCAGCTTAGGGGGCAGGGCCGGGGAGCTGTTTTTT. It is translated as CASSLGGRAGELFF. The chain combines TRBV7-3 with TRBJ2-2; possibly TRBD1 for D (6 bases). Trimming removed 2 bases from V and 6 bases from J, with 10 bases in between. From germline, CDR1 is SGHTA and CDR2 FQGTGA. The CDR3 totals 14 residues.

The V call is TRBV19, the J call TRBJ2-1; 7 bases line up with TRBD2. Trimming cost V 3 bases and J 10 bases; bases outside gene matches: 6. Per the germline V gene, CDR1 is LNHDA and CDR2 is SQIVND (reference sequence). The CDR3 contains 13 residues. The CDR3 coding sequence is TGTGCCAGTAGTATGGCGGGAGTTTTCGAGCAGTTCTTC. Protein: CASSMAGVFEQFF.

The J gene is TRBJ1-4, the V gene TRBV4-1, with 10 bases identical to TRBD1. In germline, CDR1 is MGHRA, CDR2 YSYEKL. J gave up 7 bases and V 0 bases, and 14 bases lay outside the gene matches. The length of the CDR3 is 19 residues. CDR3 nucleotide sequence: TGCGCCAGCAGCCAAGATCGACAGGGGGCAACGGATGTGAGTGAAAAACTGTTTTTT. Protein sequence: CASSQDRQGATDVSEKLFF.

The chain recombines TRBV15 with TRBJ1-3; possibly TRBD1 for D (6 bases). Germline loops: CDR1 LNHNV, CDR2 YYDKDF (reference sequence). V was shortened by 4 bases and J by 8 bases, with 15 bases between the two germline ends. The length of the CDR3 is 14 residues. This CDR3 is CATSKNRVLDTIYF. The CDR3 DNA sequence: TGTGCCACCAGCAAAAACAGGGTCCTGGACACCATATATTTT.

In this sample, this clone turned up a few times. The chain employs TRBV29-1 and TRBJ2-7, with 10 nucleotides matching TRBD1. The CDR3 covers 15 residues. Germline CDR1 SQVTM, CDR2 ANQGSEA. V was pared by 6 bases and J by 3 bases, with 11 bases of the junction left unmatched. CDR3 in amino acids: CSVPLRGQGLYEQYF. The CDR3 DNA is TGCAGCGTCCCTCTCCGGGGACAGGGGCTCTACGAGCAGTACTTC.

J is TRBJ2-5 and V is TRBV7-2; the match to TRBD1 covers 9 bases. The J call may be mistaken, given a closer DNA end match to TRBJ2-7. The CDR3 spans 15 residues. Germline-derived CDR1 and CDR2 are SGHTA and FQGNSA. Here the CDR3 DNA reads TGTGCCAGCAGCACCCGGACAGGGGCGACCTACGAGCAGTACTTC. Translated: CASSTRTGATYEQYF.

The J gene is TRBJ2-1, the V gene TRBV5-4; 7 positions agree with TRBD2. The CDR3 is made up of 15 amino acids. Germline lookup yields CDR1 SGHNT and CDR2 YYREEE (reference sequence). Trimming cost V 4 bases and J 2 bases; bases outside gene matches: 6. The CDR3 loop reads CASSRPGLTYNEQFF. CDR3 nucleotide sequence: TGTGCCAGCAGCAGACCGGGACTAACCTACAATGAGCAGTTCTTC.

CDR3: CASSTYRGGTEAFF. As DNA, the CDR3 is TGCGCCAGCAGCACATACAGGGGCGGCACTGAAGCTTTCTTT. This rearrangement joins TRBV5-1 to TRBJ1-1, with 7 nucleotides matching TRBD1. The germline CDR1 and CDR2 sequences are SGHRS and YFSETQ. J lost 4 bases, V lost 4 bases, and 7 bases had no gene match. The CDR3 length is 14 residues.

With respect to this clone: The DNA is left out, because the CDR3 cannot be placed on it with certainty; the CDR3 is given as TCRdb lists it. This sequence joins TRBV12-5 and TRBJ1-1. The CDR3 totals 15 residues, both ends included. Per the germline V gene, CDR1 is LGHNT and CDR2 is FRNRAP. This CDR3 is CASGLGMGVDTEAFF.

About this clone: A read error may account for a junction end that differs from germline. The chain recombines TRBV9 with TRBJ1-4; weak D call: TRBD1 (5 bases). The CDR3 is 14 amino acids. Germline CDR1 reads SGDLS; CDR2 reads YYNGEE. CDR3 nucleotide sequence: TGTGCCAGCAGGGGTCAGGGCTCTAAGGAAAAACTGTTTTTT. This encodes CASRGQGSKEKLFF.

The chain has TRBV7-9 and TRBJ1-1; no clear D gene. V lost 5 bases and J lost 6, with 10 bases in between. Per the germline V gene, CDR1 is SEHNR and CDR2 is FQNEAQ (reference sequence). CDR3 length: 12 amino acids. CDR3 residues: CASSLLAPEAFF. CDR3 bases: TGTGCCAGCAGCCTCCTGGCACCTGAAGCTTTCTTT.